The entry below describes one TCR beta chain. Per the authors' pipeline: Cell counts per sample came from amplifying reference gene primers. Profiled with immunoSEQ multiplex PCR; TCRdb holds only in-frame clones, not every one. The D gene and trimming were derived from the DNA, and the V and J assignments and clone size from that table. The sample lists fewer than 600,000 clones; around 87% were seen once. This study enrolled people aged roughly 18 to 89 from 24 US geographic areas. Which cohort a participant joined came from the clinical history participants gave. This CDR3 comprises 16 residues. Per the germline V gene, CDR1 is SGHRS and CDR2 is YFSETQ. With V trimmed by 4 bases and J by 1 base, 8 bases remained unmatched. This sample is drawn from a study of blood T cell repertoires in COVID-19. Looking at the study overall: Sources were T cells, B-cell-depleted T cells, or PBMCs; the material itself was cDNA or gDNA.

This chain uses TRBV5-1 with TRBJ1-1, with TRBD1 matching 9 bases. This receptor was obtained from a woman aged 40 to 50 who had recovered from COVID-19. Material for sequencing was PBMCs or T cells enriched from blood (not recorded which). CDR3 region: CASSLANRGRNTEAFF. The CDR3 DNA reads TGCGCCAGCAGCCTGGCCAACAGGGGGCGGAACACTGAAGCTTTCTTT.